Following are 16 T cell receptor beta chains from one sample sequenced in a study of CD8+CD57+ T cells in acquired aplastic anemia. Genomic DNA, serving as template, underwent TCR beta VDJ and CDR3 profiling. TCRdb ran MiXCR on the reads and lists one entry per CDR3 protein. The table has approximately 200,000 distinct CDR3 sequences, 60% to 65% seen once; the top ten hold approximately 30%. The specimen sequenced was sorted CD4+, CD8+, or CD8+CD57+ T cells (not recorded which) from PBMCs. These receptors were obtained from a human donor in good health.

This clonotype was found once. With a much larger clone just one base away, this may be a read error. The chain carries TRBV4-1 and TRBJ1-2, with D perhaps matching TRBD1 (6 bases). CDR1 MGHRA and CDR2 YSYEKL come from the germline V gene. V was pared by 4 bases and J by 4 bases, with 16 bases between. This CDR3 region has 15 residues. The CDR3 region has the DNA TGCGCCAGCAGCCTAGATTGGTCGGGGGCCTATGGCTACACCTTC. Encoded protein: CASSLDWSGAYGYTF.

This clonotype was observed a few times. CDR3 amino acids: CASSERGVEQYF. The CDR3 DNA reads TGTGCCAGTAGCGAAAGGGGAGTCGAGCAGTACTTC. This chain joins TRBV19 and TRBJ2-7; the D call may be TRBD1 or TRBD2 (5 bases each). Germline V gene sequence: CDR1 LNHDA, CDR2 SQIVND (reference sequence). The CDR3 length is 12 residues. Deletions cut 6 bases from V and 6 bases from J, with 12 bases between.

This clonotype was observed many times. This rearrangement joins TRBV27 to TRBJ2-7; D may be TRBD1 (5 bases). Germline lookup yields CDR1 MNHEY and CDR2 SMNVEV (reference sequence). This CDR3 is 15 amino acids long. Between the trimmed V and J ends, which lost 3 bases and 4 bases, there was a span of 16 bases. The CDR3 is CASSLAGFSSYEQYF. The CDR3 DNA reads as TGTGCCAGCAGTTTGGCAGGGTTTAGTTCGTACGAGCAGTACTTC.

For the CDR3, the DNA is TGTGCCAGTAGTATAAGGCAGGGCCAAGGATCCTACGAGCAGTACTTC. This sequence encodes CASSIRQGQGSYEQYF. The chain links TRBV19 to TRBJ2-7, with a tentative D call TRBD1 (5 bases). The CDR3 is made up of 16 amino acids. Germline V gives CDR1 LNHDA, CDR2 SQIVND (reference sequence). The ends were cut back, 2 bases at V and 1 base at J, with 15 bases in the middle.

This clonotype was counted once. The chain links TRBV20-1 to TRBJ2-3; a possible D gene is TRBD1 (6 bases). Deletions cut 3 bases from V and 5 bases from J, with 12 bases between. Germline CDR1 reads DFQATT; CDR2 reads SNEGSKA (reference sequence). This CDR3 is 13 amino acids long. This CDR3 reads CSASQGSGDTQYF. The CDR3 bases are TGCAGTGCTAGCCAGGGGAGTGGAGATACGCAGTATTTT.

The chain links TRBV9 to TRBJ2-7; D is unresolved. This CDR3 region has 16 residues. V lost 3 bases and J 5 bases, leaving 21 bases between the germline ends. Per the germline V gene, CDR1 is SGDLS and CDR2 is YYNGEE. The CDR3: CASSERSAGSSDEQYF. In nucleotides, the CDR3 is TGTGCCAGCAGCGAACGATCAGCAGGTAGTTCGGACGAGCAGTACTTC.

Comment on this clonotype: The DNA is left out, because the CDR3 cannot be placed on it with certainty; the CDR3 is given as TCRdb lists it. The CDR3 reads CASSLVAWGSYEHYF. V gene TRBV7-8 combines with J gene TRBJ2-7; TRBD1, the table's D call, was not compared with the DNA. CDR1 is SGHVS and CDR2 is FQNEAQ in the germline V gene. Ends included, the CDR3 has 15 residues.

The V and J genes are TRBV10-3 and TRBJ2-3; 13 bases line up with TRBD2. Trimming at V came to 5 bases and at J to 1 base, leaving 6 bases not matched to a gene. The CDR3 sequence is 17 residues long. CDR1 ENHRY and CDR2 SYGVKD come from the germline V gene. The CDR3 region is CAISRTSGGSGTDTQYF. The CDR3 nucleotides read TGTGCCATCAGTCGGACTAGCGGGGGCTCGGGCACAGATACGCAGTATTTT.

This rearrangement joins TRBV2 to TRBJ2-1; 11 positions agree with TRBD2. Germline loops: CDR1 SNHLY, CDR2 FYNNEI. V shed 6 bases and J 5 bases; nucleotides not matched to a gene: 6. The CDR3 extends over 15 amino acids. This chain's CDR3 is CASRPLAGENNEQFF. The CDR3 nucleotides read TGTGCCAGCAGGCCACTAGCGGGAGAGAACAATGAGCAGTTCTTC. Filled out from reference TRBV2 and TRBJ2-1, the complete variable domain reads EPEVTQTPSHQVTQMGQEVILRCVPISNHLYFYWYRQILGQKVEFLVSFYNNEISEKSEIFDDQFSVERPDGSNFTLKIRSTKLEDSAMYFCASRPLAGENNEQFFGPGTRLTVL.

V is TRBV7-3 and J is TRBJ2-3; D ambiguous. The CDR3 covers 13 residues. The germline gives CDR1 SGHTA, CDR2 FQGTGA. V lost 2 bases and J lost 7, with 10 bases in between. The DNA for the CDR3 is TGTGCCAGCAGCTTAGACGGGTGGAATACGCAGTATTTT. Protein product: CASSLDGWNTQYF.

The chain couples TRBV25-1 to TRBJ2-5, with TRBD1 matching 7 bases. Germline V gene sequence: CDR1 MGHDK, CDR2 SYGVNS. This CDR3 is 15 amino acids long. Trimming cost V 5 bases and J 5 bases; bases outside gene matches: 11. Here the CDR3 DNA reads TGTGCCAGCAGTTTATTAACAGGGGTAAGGGAGACCCAGTACTTC. Translation gives CASSLLTGVRETQYF.

This clonotype has ten or more counts. The V gene is TRBV9, the J gene TRBJ2-1; 8 bases align to TRBD2. The CDR3 is made up of 15 amino acids. Trimming took 0 bases from V and 2 from J; bases not matched to a gene: 1. Germline values: CDR1 SGDLS, CDR2 YYNGEE. The CDR3 loop reads CASSVDGGAYNEQFF. CDR3 nucleotide sequence: TGTGCCAGCAGCGTAGACGGGGGGGCCTACAATGAGCAGTTCTTC.

The chain is built from TRBV7-9 and TRBJ2-7, with D unclear. The CDR3 extends over 12 amino acids. Germline V gene sequence: CDR1 SEHNR, CDR2 FQNEAQ (reference sequence). The ends were cut back, 2 bases at V and 13 bases at J, with 15 bases in the middle. The CDR3 sequence is CASSLTVQERYF. Written as DNA, the CDR3 is TGTGCCAGCAGCTTAACAGTCCAGGAGCGTTACTTC.

The J gene is TRBJ2-1, the V gene TRBV24-1; D is perhaps TRBD2 (6 bases). This CDR3 has 16 amino acids. Trimming took off 2 bases at V and 7 bases at J, with 17 bases between the two ends. The germline V gene has CDR1 KGHDR and CDR2 SFDVKD. This CDR3 reads CATSDSTRDMVNEQFF. CDR3 DNA sequence: TGTGCCACCAGTGATTCGACGCGGGATATGGTTAATGAGCAGTTCTTC.

The rearrangement uses TRBV3-1 and TRBJ2-6, with D unclear. The germline CDR1 and CDR2 sequences are LGHDT and YNNKEL (reference sequence). The V end lost 5 bases, the J end lost 2 bases, and 10 bases lay between the germline ends. This CDR3 region has 15 residues. Written as DNA, the CDR3 is TGTGCCAGCAGCGACCTTGAGGCTGGGGCCAACGTCCTGACTTTC. Its translation is CASSDLEAGANVLTF.

The CDR3 region has the DNA TGTGCCAGCAGCTCAAATACAGGTTCCGCGGGTGGCTACACCTTC. Protein sequence: CASSSNTGSAGGYTF. V is TRBV11-2 and J is TRBJ1-2; TRBD1 might be the D (5 bases). Germline loops: CDR1 SGHAT, CDR2 FQNNGV. Trimming stripped 4 bases from V and 7 bases from J, with 19 bases between. CDR3 length equals 15 residues.